A single T cell receptor beta chain is shown here with its context. What it binds is unknown. With 60 Vbeta and 13 Jbeta primers, the PCR was carried out. TCRdb's copy holds only in-frame clones and misses some; the assay was immunoSEQ multiplex PCR. The table records around 280,000 clones, over 85% of them present only once. The data originate from a study of cytomegalovirus exposure and HLA in healthy donors. Turning to the study itself: In an early release, HLA-typed donors contributed approximately 80 million unique TCR sequences. Whole-study results and caveats: V- and J-gene trimming of TCR beta was linked (in a later analysis) to a missense DCLRE1C variant. Some V segments, TRBV6-2 and TRBV6-3 among them, were indistinguishable and were therefore excluded. A later analysis found TCR association rates differed by HLA locus, highest for DRB1 and lowest for HLA-C.

The germline gives CDR1 SGHDT, CDR2 YYEEEE. The CDR3 contains 15 residues. J was trimmed by 1 base and V by 2 bases; bases with no gene match: 1. This receptor was taken from a woman aged 18-35 years in good health and CMV-seronegative. Input material: PBMCs. The rearrangement joins TRBV5-6 to TRBJ2-1; 9 bases agree with TRBD1. The CDR3, as DNA: TGTGCCAGCAGCTTCGGGACAGGGTCCTACAATGAGCAGTTCTTC. It encodes CASSFGTGSYNEQFF.